Listed below are T cell receptor beta chains from one sample, sequenced in a study of cytotoxic CD8 clonotypes in ibrutinib-treated CLL. TCRdb's copy holds only in-frame clones and misses some; the assay was immunoSEQ multiplex PCR. The table records roughly 180,000 clones, over 55% of them present only once. Specimen: PBMCs, collected after 24 months of ibrutinib treatment. The receptors shown here come from a human donor with chronic lymphocytic leukemia. The CDR3 runs from the conserved cysteine through the conserved F or W. D genes are given only for firm matches. Not all rows give a size; the values are once, few, many and, for expanded clones, a class.

abundance	d_gene	v_gene	j_gene	CDR3nt	CDR3aa
NA	NA	TRBV6-4	TRBJ1-5	TGTGCCAGCAGCGAACAGCCTTATCAGCCCCAGCATTTT	CASSEQPYQPQHF
NA	NA	TRBV29-1	TRBJ2-3	TGCAGTGCTAGTTCGGACGTGCACATAGATACGCAGTATTTT	CSASSDVHIDTQYF
once	TRBD2	TRBV7-3	TRBJ2-2	TGTGCCAGCAGCCCGGGACTAGTTTCCGTCGGGGAGCTGTTTTTT	CASSPGLVSVGELFF
NA	TRBD2	TRBV7-2	TRBJ2-2	TGTGCCAGCAGCTTAACGCCTAGCGGAAACACCGGGGAGCTGTTTTTT	CASSLTPSGNTGELFF
NA	NA	TRBV6-6	TRBJ2-5	TGTGCCAGCAGTAAGGAAGCTAAATTCGAGACCCAGTACTTC	CASSKEAKFETQYF
once	TRBD2	TRBV30	TRBJ2-3	TGTGCCTGGCTAGCGGGGCGCACAGATACGCAGTATTTT	CAWLAGRTDTQYF
once	NA	TRBV29-1	TRBJ2-1	TGCAGCGTTGAAAGAGTTGGAGGGGAGCAGTTCTTC	CSVERVGGEQFF
once	NA	TRBV4-2	TRBJ2-7	TGTGCCAGCAGCCTACTGACAGGTCTCCTGGGAGAGCAGTACTTC	CASSLLTGLLGEQYF
NA	NA	TRBV28	TRBJ2-1	TGTGCCACCCGGAGGTATGAGCAGTTCTTC	CATRRYEQFF
NA	NA	TRBV7-8	TRBJ2-1	TGTGCCAGCAGCTCAGCCAGACAGACTACATACAATGAGCAGTTCTTC	CASSSARQTTYNEQFF
NA	NA	TRBV15	TRBJ2-2	TGTGCCACCAGCAGATCAACGAAGAACACCGGGGAGCTGTTTTTT	CATSRSTKNTGELFF
NA	TRBD1	TRBV27	TRBJ2-5	TGTGCCAGCAGTATCGACAGGGTCCAAGAGACCCAGTACTTC	CASSIDRVQETQYF
NA	NA	TRBV6-1	TRBJ1-2	TGTGCCAGCAGCGGAGGGGCCTATGGCTACACCTTC	CASSGGAYGYTF
once	NA	TRBV7-2	TRBJ2-3	TGTGCCAGCAGCTTAGGATTCCTAGCGAGAGGCCCAGATACGCAGTATTTT	CASSLGFLARGPDTQYF